One and the same sample provided the 8 T cell receptor beta chains below, sequenced in a study of cytomegalovirus exposure and HLA in healthy donors. PCR involved 60 Vbeta and 13 Jbeta primers. Libraries were prepared by immunoSEQ multiplex PCR; TCRdb keeps only in-frame clonotypes and omits some of them. The sample includes roughly 150,000 clones, 82% of them seen just once. The sample consisted of PBMCs. These receptors originate from a woman aged 45-59 years in good health and CMV-seropositive.

This clone was detected only a few times. The CDR3 nucleotides read TGTGCCAGCAGCCCGCCTAGTCCGTATACGCAGTATTTT. Protein sequence: CASSPPSPYTQYF. The V and J genes are TRBV7-2 and TRBJ2-3; D not certain. Looked up from germline, CDR1 is SGHTA and CDR2 is FQGNSA. The CDR3 consists of 13 residues. The V gene lost 5 bases and the J gene lost 7 bases, with 13 bases spanning the gap. Supplemented by reference TRBV7-2 and TRBJ2-3, the full variable domain reads GAGVSQSPSNKVTEKGKDVELRCDPISGHTALYWYRQSLGQGLEFLIYFQGNSAPDKSGLPSDRFSAERTGGSVSTLTIQRTQQEDSAVYLCASSPPSPYTQYFGPGTRLTVL.

This clone was recorded only once. This chain connects TRBV4-3 to TRBJ2-2; 7 bases line up with TRBD2. Per the germline V gene, CDR1 is LGHNA and CDR2 is YSLEER. The J segment lost 5 bases and the V segment lost 1 base, leaving 4 bases of the junction unmatched. This CDR3 contains 15 residues. CDR3 sequence: CASSQGEGITGELFF. The CDR3 DNA sequence: TGCGCCAGCAGCCAAGGGGAGGGAATAACCGGGGAGCTGTTTTTT.

The chain recombines TRBV5-1 with TRBJ2-7; 7 nucleotides line up with TRBD1. After removal of 3 bases from V and 0 bases from J, the junction contained 9 bases not matched to a gene. CDR3 size: 16 residues. Germline lookup yields CDR1 SGHRS and CDR2 YFSETQ. The CDR3 coding sequence is TGCGCCAGCAGCTGGGGGACAGTGCAGAACTCCTACGAGCAGTACTTC. It translates to CASSWGTVQNSYEQYF. Full variable domain (missing parts from reference TRBV5-1 and TRBJ2-7): KAGVTQTPRYLIKTRGQQVTLSCSPISGHRSVSWYQQTPGQGLQFLFEYFSETQRNKGNFPGRFSGRQFSNSRSEMNVSTLELGDSALYLCASSWGTVQNSYEQYFGPGTRLTVT.

V and J are TRBV30 and TRBJ1-1, with TRBD1 as a possible D gene (5 bases). The CDR3 is made up of 11 amino acids. V lost 7 bases, J lost 3 bases, and 9 bases lay in between. CDR1 is GTSNPN and CDR2 is SVGIG in the germline V gene (reference sequence). CDR3 sequence reads: CASRGDTEAFF. CDR3 in DNA: TGTGCCTCGCGGGGGGACACTGAAGCTTTCTTT.

This chain uses TRBV7-6 with TRBJ2-7; 7 bases match TRBD2. J gave up 7 bases and V 2 bases, and 17 bases lay outside the gene matches. This CDR3 is 17 amino acids long. Germline V gene sequence: CDR1 SGHVS, CDR2 FNYEAQ. The CDR3 DNA sequence: TGTGCCAGCAGCTTAAGGGCGGGGGTTGGGGTAACTGGAGAGCAGTACTTC. It specifies CASSLRAGVGVTGEQYF.

The chain combines TRBV4-1 with TRBJ2-7; a weak D match, TRBD1 (6 bases). The germline V and J ends were trimmed by 0 bases and 5 bases, with 14 bases remaining between them. CDR3 length equals 15 residues. Germline values: CDR1 MGHRA, CDR2 YSYEKL. CDR3 nucleotide sequence: TGCGCCAGCAGCCAAGACTCAGGGGTTCCCAACGAGCAGTACTTC. It translates to CASSQDSGVPNEQYF.

CDR3 bases: TGTGCCAGCAGCCCGACTAGCCCCCGCCCTAACAATGAGCAGTTCTTC. Translated: CASSPTSPRPNNEQFF. This rearrangement joins TRBV7-8 to TRBJ2-1, with 7 positions matching TRBD2. Germline V gives CDR1 SGHVS, CDR2 FQNEAQ. J gave up 5 bases and V 5 bases, and 12 bases lay outside the gene matches. The length of the CDR3 is 16 residues.

This sequence joins TRBV28 and TRBJ1-1; a weak D match, TRBD1 (6 bases). Germline V gene data show CDR1 as MDHEN and CDR2 as SYDVKM. V was clipped by 6 bases and J by 1 base, with 12 bases between them. This CDR3 is built from 14 residues. The CDR3 DNA reads TGTGCCAGCAGACCGGACAGCGCGAACACTGAAGCTTTCTTT. Encoded protein: CASRPDSANTEAFF. Full variable domain (rest looked up from reference TRBV28 and TRBJ1-1): DVKVTQSSRYLVKRTGEKVFLECVQDMDHENMFWYRQDPGLGLRLIYFSYDVKMKEKGDIPEGYSVSREKKERFSLILESASTNQTSMYLCASRPDSANTEAFFGQGTRLTVV.